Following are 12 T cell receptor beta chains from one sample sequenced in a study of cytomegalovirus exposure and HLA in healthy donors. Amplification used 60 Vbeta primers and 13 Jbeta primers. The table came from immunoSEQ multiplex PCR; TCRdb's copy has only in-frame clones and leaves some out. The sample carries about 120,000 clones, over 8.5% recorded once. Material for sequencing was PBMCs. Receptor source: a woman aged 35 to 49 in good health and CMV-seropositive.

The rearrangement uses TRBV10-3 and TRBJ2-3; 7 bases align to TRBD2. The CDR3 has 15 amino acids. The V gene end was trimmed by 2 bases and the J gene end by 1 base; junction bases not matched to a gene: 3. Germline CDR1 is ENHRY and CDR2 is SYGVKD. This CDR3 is CAISELAGGTDTQYF. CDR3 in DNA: TGTGCCATCAGTGAGCTGGCGGGGGGCACAGATACGCAGTATTTT.

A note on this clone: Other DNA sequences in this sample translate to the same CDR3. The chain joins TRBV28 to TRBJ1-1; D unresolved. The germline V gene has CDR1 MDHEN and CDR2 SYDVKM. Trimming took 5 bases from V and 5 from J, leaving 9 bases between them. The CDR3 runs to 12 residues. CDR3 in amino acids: CASSTGGTEAFF. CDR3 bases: TGTGCCAGCAGTACGGGAGGTACTGAAGCTTTCTTT. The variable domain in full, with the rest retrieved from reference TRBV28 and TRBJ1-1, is DVKVTQSSRYLVKRTGEKVFLECVQDMDHENMFWYRQDPGLGLRLIYFSYDVKMKEKGDIPEGYSVSREKKERFSLILESASTNQTSMYLCASSTGGTEAFFGQGTRLTVV.

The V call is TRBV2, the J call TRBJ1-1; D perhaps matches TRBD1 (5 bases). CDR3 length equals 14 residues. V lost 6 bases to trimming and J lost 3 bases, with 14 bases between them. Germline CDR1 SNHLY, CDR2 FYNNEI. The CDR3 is CASSTTPQDTEAFF. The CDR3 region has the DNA TGTGCCAGCAGCACGACCCCACAGGACACTGAAGCTTTCTTT.

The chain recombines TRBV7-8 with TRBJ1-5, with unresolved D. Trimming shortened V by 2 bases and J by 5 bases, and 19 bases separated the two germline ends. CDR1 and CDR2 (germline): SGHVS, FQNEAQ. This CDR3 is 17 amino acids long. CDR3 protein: CASSLWSVVGKDQPQHF. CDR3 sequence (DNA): TGTGCCAGCAGCTTATGGAGTGTAGTCGGAAAGGATCAGCCCCAGCATTTT.

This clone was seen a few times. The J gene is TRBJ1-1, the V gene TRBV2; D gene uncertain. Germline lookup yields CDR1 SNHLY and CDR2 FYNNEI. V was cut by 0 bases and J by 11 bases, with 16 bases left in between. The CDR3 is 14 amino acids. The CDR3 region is CASSEATFGRGAFF. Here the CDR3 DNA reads TGTGCCAGCAGTGAAGCGACGTTTGGGCGCGGGGCTTTCTTT.

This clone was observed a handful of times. CDR3 sequence: CAWGPSVAADQETQYF. As DNA, the CDR3 is TGTGCCTGGGGCCCCTCGGTAGCGGCCGACCAAGAGACCCAGTACTTC. The V call is TRBV30, the J call TRBJ2-5, with D tentatively TRBD2 (6 bases). V shed 5 bases and J shed 0 bases, with 19 bases lying between them. This CDR3 has 16 amino acids. CDR1 and CDR2 from the germline V gene are GTSNPN and SVGIG (reference sequence).

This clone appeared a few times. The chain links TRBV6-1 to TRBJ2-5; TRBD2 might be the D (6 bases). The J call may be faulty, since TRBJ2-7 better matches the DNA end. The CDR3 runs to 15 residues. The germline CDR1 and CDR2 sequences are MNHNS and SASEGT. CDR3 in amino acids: CASSEGRGSTYEQYF. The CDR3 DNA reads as TGTGCCAGCAGTGAAGGGCGGGGCTCTACCTACGAGCAGTACTTC.

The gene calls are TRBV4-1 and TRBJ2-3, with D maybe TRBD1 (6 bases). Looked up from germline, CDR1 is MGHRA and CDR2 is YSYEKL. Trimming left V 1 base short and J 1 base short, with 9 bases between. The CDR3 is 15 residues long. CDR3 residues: CASSQVSGGTDTQYF. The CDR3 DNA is TGCGCCAGCAGCCAAGTGTCAGGGGGCACAGATACGCAGTATTTT.

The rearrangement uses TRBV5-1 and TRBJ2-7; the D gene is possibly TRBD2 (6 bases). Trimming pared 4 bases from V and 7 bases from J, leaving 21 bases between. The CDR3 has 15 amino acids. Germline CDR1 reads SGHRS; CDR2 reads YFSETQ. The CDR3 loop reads CASSTSGAPAGEQYF. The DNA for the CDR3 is TGCGCCAGCAGCACCTCGGGCGCACCGGCGGGGGAGCAGTACTTC.

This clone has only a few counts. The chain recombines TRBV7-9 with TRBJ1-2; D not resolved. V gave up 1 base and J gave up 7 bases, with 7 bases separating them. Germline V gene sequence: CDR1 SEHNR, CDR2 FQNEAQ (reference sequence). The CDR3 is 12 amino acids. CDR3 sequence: CASSLVEIGYTF. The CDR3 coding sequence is TGTGCCAGCAGCTTAGTGGAGATTGGCTACACCTTC.

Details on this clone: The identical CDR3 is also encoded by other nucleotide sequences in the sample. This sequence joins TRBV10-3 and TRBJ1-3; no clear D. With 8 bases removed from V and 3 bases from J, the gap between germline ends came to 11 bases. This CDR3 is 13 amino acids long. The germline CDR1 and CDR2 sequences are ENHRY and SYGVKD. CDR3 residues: CAIGPRDGNTIYF. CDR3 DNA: TGTGCCATCGGTCCCCGAGATGGAAACACCATATATTTT.

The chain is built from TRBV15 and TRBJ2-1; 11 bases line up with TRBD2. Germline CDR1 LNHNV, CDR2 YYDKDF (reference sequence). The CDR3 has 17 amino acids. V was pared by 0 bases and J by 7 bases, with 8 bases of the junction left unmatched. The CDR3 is CATSRDGASGGNNEQFF. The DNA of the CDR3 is TGTGCCACCAGCAGAGATGGTGCTAGCGGGGGGAATAATGAGCAGTTCTTC.